The T cell receptor (beta chain) described here comes from a study of STAT3 mutations in large granular lymphocyte leukemia. Study-wide findings and caveats: All newly emerging clones after therapy were STAT3 wild type. Persisting codominant clonotypes may have hidden a small pathogenic clone. Every T-cell large granular lymphocyte leukemia patient had at least one immunodominant TCR beta clonotype.

Repertoires were generated with immunoSEQ multiplex PCR, while TCRdb's copy carries only in-frame clones and drops some. The data show over 4,500 clones, about 50% seen once. With regard to this clone: Antigen unknown.

This CDR3 spans 13 amino acids. Germline CDR1 SGHRS, CDR2 YFSETQ. Trimming removed 4 bases from V and 1 base from J, with 8 bases in between. The chain links TRBV5-1 to TRBJ1-2; unclear D gene. The receptor comes from a woman between 65 and 79 years old with T-cell large granular lymphocyte leukemia. Some clones in this sample may be carry-over from other donors' samples. Sample: peripheral blood mononuclear cells. The CDR3 here is CASSPGNNYGYTF. The CDR3 nucleotides are TGCGCCAGCAGCCCCGGGAATAACTATGGCTACACCTTC.